The entry below describes one T cell receptor (beta chain). Its target is not known. Profiling relied on immunoSEQ multiplex PCR, and the TCRdb table lists in-frame clones only, not all of them. Of 100,000 to 150,000 clones in the sample, about 91% were seen once. This sample was taken from a study of T cell responses to AZD1222 COVID-19 vaccine. General study results and limits: Epitopes outside B.1.351 and B.1.1.7 mutated regions reportedly drew nearly half of spike TCRs. The donor cohort was predominantly white British with a female majority, and clonal diversity may have been underestimated.

This CDR3 has 13 residues. Germline V CDR1 and CDR2: SEHNR, FQNEAQ (reference sequence). V shed 5 bases and J 5 bases; nucleotides not matched to a gene: 5. Recipients boosted at about 4 weeks or about 12 weeks are pooled. The input for sequencing was peripheral blood, taken 28 days after the second AZD1222 dose. This receptor was identified in an adult who received the AZD1222 COVID-19 vaccine. The J gene is TRBJ1-2, the V gene TRBV7-9, with 7 bases identical to TRBD1. Here the CDR3 reads CASSRDSRYGYTF. The DNA of the CDR3 is TGTGCCAGCAGCCGGGACAGCCGATATGGCTACACCTTC.